A single sample gave rise to the 27 T cell receptor beta chains below, sequenced in a study of blood T cell repertoires in COVID-19 (dated by TCRdb to the early 2020s). Library prep was done by the immunoSEQ multiplex PCR assay. Entries here come from immuneACCESS through TCRdb and include only in-frame sequences with V and J called. Some clones fail to appear in such tables; in the studies checked, an unresolved V gene covers under half of the shortfall, and the cause of the remainder is unknown. This sample is represented by fewer than 180,000 clones; around 87% of them were singletons. Together, the top ten hold about 4.2% of the sample. The sample was peripheral blood. The receptors shown here come from a woman aged 60-70 years with active or convalescent COVID-19.

This clone was counted once. The V call is TRBV4-1, the J call TRBJ1-5, with D possibly TRBD1 on 6 matching bases. CDR3 length equals 15 residues. With 4 bases removed from V and 0 bases from J, the gap between germline ends came to 10 bases. Germline assignment: CDR1 MGHRA and CDR2 YSYEKL. Here the CDR3 reads CASSLQGTSNQPQHF. CDR3 sequence (DNA): TGCGCCAGCAGCCTCCAGGGGACTAGCAATCAGCCCCAGCATTTT.

The DNA of the CDR3 is TGCGCCAGCAGCCAAGAAAGGATAGCGGGGGGCCCACAAAACATTCAGTACTTC. Translated, it gives CASSQERIAGGPQNIQYF. This rearrangement joins TRBV4-1 to TRBJ2-4, with 10 bases aligning to TRBD2. The germline CDR1 and CDR2 sequences are MGHRA and YSYEKL. Trimming removed 0 bases from V and 5 bases from J; junction bases left unmatched: 10. CDR3 length equals 18 residues.

The chain combines TRBV30 with TRBJ1-1; 7 bases fit TRBD1. The J segment lost 5 bases and the V segment lost 5 bases, leaving 17 bases of the junction unmatched. The CDR3 is 16 residues long. Germline V gives CDR1 GTSNPN, CDR2 SVGIG (reference sequence). CDR3 sequence reads: CAWASLRDRKRTEAFF. The CDR3 nucleotides read TGTGCCTGGGCTAGTCTACGGGACAGAAAAAGGACTGAAGCTTTCTTT.

The chain couples TRBV10-3 to TRBJ1-3, with D perhaps matching TRBD1 (5 bases). Trimming removed 2 bases from V and 4 bases from J, with 12 bases in between. Germline lookup yields CDR1 ENHRY and CDR2 SYGVKD. The CDR3 has 15 residues. The DNA for the CDR3 is TGTGCCATCAGTGAGGACCCGGGGGGAGGAAACACCATATATTTT. Protein sequence: CAISEDPGGGNTIYF.

This chain uses TRBV18 with TRBJ1-1; possible D gene TRBD1, 6 bases. The CDR3 is made up of 14 amino acids. Germline assignment: CDR1 KGHSH and CDR2 LQKENI. The V end was cut by 3 bases, the J end by 2 bases, with 10 bases between. The DNA for the CDR3 is TGTGCCAGCTCACCCGTACAGGGAAACACTGAAGCTTTCTTT. It translates to CASSPVQGNTEAFF.

J is TRBJ1-4 and V is TRBV19, with TRBD1 as a possible D gene (6 bases). The CDR3 totals 15 residues. From germline, CDR1 is LNHDA and CDR2 SQIVND (reference sequence). Trimming pared 5 bases from V and 8 bases from J, leaving 18 bases between. The CDR3 is CASSRQDSLSEKLFF. In DNA, the CDR3 is TGTGCCAGTAGTCGACAGGACTCCCTGTCCGAAAAACTGTTTTTT.

V usage is TRBV12-3 or TRBV12-4 and J usage is TRBJ1-3; D not resolved. The V and J ends lost 2 bases and 6 bases respectively, with 5 bases between them. This CDR3 comprises 12 residues. The CDR3 region is CASSLHPNTIYF. The CDR3 DNA is TGTGCCAGCAGTTTACATCCAAACACCATATATTTT.

V gene TRBV13 combines with J gene TRBJ2-3, with TRBD2 identical over 9 bases. Germline CDR1 reads PRHDT; CDR2 reads FYEKMQ (reference sequence). Germline trimming cut 4 bases from V and 4 bases from J; bases unmatched to any gene: 9. The CDR3 has 16 amino acids. CDR3: CASSSRERGVADTQYF. The DNA for the CDR3 is TGTGCCAGCAGCTCTCGGGAGCGGGGGGTGGCAGATACGCAGTATTTT.

This clone was seen more than once but under ten times. The rearrangement links TRBV13 to TRBJ2-3, with 11 bases fitting TRBD2. Germline V CDR1 and CDR2: PRHDT, FYEKMQ (reference sequence). The CDR3 totals 16 residues. Trimming took 5 bases from V and 6 from J; bases not matched to a gene: 10. CDR3 in amino acids: CASSPHSGGAGDTQYF. For the CDR3, the DNA is TGTGCCAGCAGCCCCCATAGCGGGGGGGCCGGGGATACGCAGTATTTT.

The V call is TRBV3-1 (or the pseudogene TRBV3-2), the J call TRBJ2-2, with TRBD1 as a possible D gene (5 bases). Germline loops: CDR1 LGHDT, CDR2 YNNKEL (reference sequence). The V end lost 0 bases, the J end lost 5 bases, and 10 bases lay between the germline ends. The CDR3 covers 15 residues. The CDR3 sequence is CASSQEGPHTGELFF. Written as DNA, the CDR3 is TGTGCCAGCAGCCAAGAGGGGCCCCATACCGGGGAGCTGTTTTTT.

The chain recombines TRBV6-5 with TRBJ1-3, with D uncertain. The CDR3 contains 13 residues. Germline CDR1 MNHEY, CDR2 SVGAGI. V lost 4 bases, J lost 2 bases, and 6 bases lay in between. CDR3 protein: CASSFTPGNTIYF. CDR3 DNA sequence: TGTGCCAGCAGTTTTACACCTGGAAACACCATATATTTT.

The chain couples TRBV29-1 to TRBJ1-2, with D possibly being TRBD1 (5 bases). This CDR3 is built from 12 residues. Looked up from germline, CDR1 is SQVTM and CDR2 is ANQGSEA. Trimming took 4 bases from V and 4 from J, leaving 10 bases between them. This chain's CDR3 is CSVGYDSYGYTF. DNA of the CDR3: TGCAGCGTTGGCTATGACAGCTATGGCTACACCTTC.

The gene calls are TRBV7-2 and TRBJ2-7; the D gene is possibly TRBD1 (6 bases). The CDR3 is 12 amino acids. CDR1 is SGHTA and CDR2 is FQGNSA in the germline V gene. Trimming removed 4 bases from V and 5 bases from J, with 9 bases in between. The CDR3 DNA follows: TGTGCCAGCAGCTGGAACAGGGACGAGCAGTACTTC. Translation: CASSWNRDEQYF.

The chain links TRBV5-1 to TRBJ1-4; 7 positions agree with TRBD1. Trimming removed 4 bases from V and 3 bases from J; junction bases left unmatched: 3. Looked up from germline, CDR1 is SGHRS and CDR2 is YFSETQ. The CDR3 is made up of 14 amino acids. CDR3 coding DNA: TGCGCCAGCAGCATCGGGACAGCTAATGAAAAACTGTTTTTT. Translating it yields CASSIGTANEKLFF.

Details on this clone: The same CDR3 arises from other DNA sequences in this sample as well. The V call is TRBV12-3 or TRBV12-4, the J call TRBJ1-1; no clear D gene. The CDR3 contains 13 residues. With 3 bases removed from V and 1 base from J, the gap between germline ends came to 6 bases. DNA for the CDR3: TGTGCCAGCAGTTTGAGCGAGAACACTGAAGCTTTCTTT. It codes for CASSLSENTEAFF.

The rearrangement joins TRBV18 to TRBJ2-2; 7 nucleotides match TRBD1. V trimming: 3 bases; J trimming: 0 bases; junction bases outside the gene matches: 1. The CDR3 length is 15 residues. CDR1 is KGHSH, CDR2 LQKENI, per germline. The DNA of the CDR3 is TGTGCCAGCTCACCGGGACAGCCGAACACCGGGGAGCTGTTTTTT. Its translation is CASSPGQPNTGELFF. Combining the CDR3 with reference TRBV18 and TRBJ2-2 gives the whole variable domain NAGVMQNPRHLVRRRGQEARLRCSPMKGHSHVYWYRQLPEEGLKFMVYLQKENIIDESGMPKERFSAEFPKEGPSILRIQQVVRGDSAAYFCASSPGQPNTGELFFGEGSRLTVL.

The chain recombines TRBV7-2 with TRBJ2-7; TRBD2 matches at 9 bases. CDR3 size: 15 residues. Germline CDR1 and CDR2: SGHTA and FQGNSA. Trimming at V came to 1 base and at J to 7 bases, leaving 8 bases not matched to a gene. Here the CDR3 reads CASSLVDSGGTEQYF. The CDR3 nucleotides read TGTGCCAGCAGCTTAGTTGATAGCGGGGGCACAGAGCAGTACTTC.

The V and J genes are TRBV9 and TRBJ1-6; D might be TRBD1 (5 bases). This CDR3 spans 14 amino acids. Germline V lookup: CDR1 SGDLS, CDR2 YYNGEE. V was shortened by 4 bases and J by 10 bases, with 15 bases between the two germline ends. CDR3 DNA: TGTGCCAGCAGCCTCAGGGATCAAGGATCACCCCTCCACTTT. Its protein is CASSLRDQGSPLHF.

This clone has more than one count but fewer than ten. The chain employs TRBV9 and TRBJ1-2, with 8 bases fitting TRBD1. The CDR3 sequence is 15 residues long. V was pared by 3 bases and J by 3 bases, with 7 bases of the junction left unmatched. Per the germline V gene, CDR1 is SGDLS and CDR2 is YYNGEE. CDR3 protein: CASSAGTGDYYGYTF. Written as DNA, the CDR3 is TGTGCCAGCAGCGCGGGGACAGGAGATTACTATGGCTACACCTTC.

The rearrangement joins TRBV12-3 or TRBV12-4 to TRBJ2-1; TRBD1 aligns across 8 bases. The ends lost 3 bases at V and 8 bases at J; junction bases unmatched: 3. This CDR3 is 13 amino acids long. CDR3 loop: CASSFTGGDEQFF. The CDR3 DNA reads as TGTGCCAGCAGTTTCACAGGGGGAGATGAGCAGTTCTTC.

This chain connects TRBV28 to TRBJ2-5, with TRBD1 identical over 7 bases. The CDR3 length is 14 residues. The germline gives CDR1 MDHEN, CDR2 SYDVKM. Trimming at V came to 6 bases and at J to 4 bases, leaving 8 bases not matched to a gene. The CDR3 here is CASSWTGLGETQYF. CDR3 nucleotides: TGTGCCAGCAGCTGGACAGGTCTGGGAGAGACCCAGTACTTC. Variable domain in full (rest from reference TRBV28 and TRBJ2-5): DVKVTQSSRYLVKRTGEKVFLECVQDMDHENMFWYRQDPGLGLRLIYFSYDVKMKEKGDIPEGYSVSREKKERFSLILESASTNQTSMYLCASSWTGLGETQYFGPGTRLLVL.

The gene calls are TRBV3-1 (or the pseudogene TRBV3-2) and TRBJ2-2; weak D call: TRBD2 (6 bases). This CDR3 has 15 amino acids. V lost 4 bases to trimming and J lost 4 bases, with 13 bases between them. Germline V gene sequence: CDR1 LGHDT, CDR2 YNNKEL (reference sequence). In DNA, the CDR3 is TGTGCCAGCAGCCCCGGGGGTCCCTTCACCGGGGAGCTGTTTTTT. It specifies CASSPGGPFTGELFF.

The rearrangement uses TRBV7-2 and TRBJ1-1; possibly TRBD1 for D (6 bases). V was pared by 5 bases and J by 1 base, with 17 bases between. Germline V CDR1 and CDR2: SGHTA, FQGNSA. The CDR3 is made up of 16 amino acids. CDR3: CASSPYQGTANTEAFF. Here the CDR3 DNA reads TGTGCCAGCAGCCCATATCAGGGGACGGCGAACACTGAAGCTTTCTTT.

The chain carries TRBV27 and TRBJ1-2, with no clear D. CDR1 and CDR2 from the germline V gene are MNHEY and SMNVEV (reference sequence). The CDR3 spans 13 residues. Trimming took 4 bases from V and 5 from J, leaving 11 bases between them. The CDR3 nucleotides read TGTGCCAGCAGTTATTCGGCGGGGTATGGCTACACCTTC. It is translated as CASSYSAGYGYTF.

J is TRBJ2-6 and V is TRBV6-5; 8 nucleotides match TRBD1. Germline V CDR1 and CDR2: MNHEY, SVGAGI. The CDR3 loop spans 13 amino acids. V was pared by 4 bases and J by 11 bases, with 4 bases of the junction left unmatched. CDR3 residues: CASSSTGEYVLTF. The CDR3 region has the DNA TGTGCCAGCAGTTCGACAGGGGAATACGTCCTGACTTTC.

This chain uses TRBV19 with TRBJ2-1, with 9 positions matching TRBD1. V lost 1 base, J lost 9 bases, and 13 bases stayed unmatched. Germline CDR1 LNHDA, CDR2 SQIVND (reference sequence). The CDR3 is 17 amino acids. The CDR3 sequence is CASSIGDRDQGFIEQFF. CDR3 in DNA: TGTGCCAGTAGTATAGGGGACAGGGATCAGGGGTTCATTGAGCAGTTCTTC. Using reference TRBV19 and TRBJ2-1 for the parts outside the CDR3, the full variable domain is DGGITQSPKYLFRKEGQNVTLSCEQNLNHDAMYWYRQDPGQGLRLIYYSQIVNDFQKGDIAEGYSVSREKKESFPLTVTSAQKNPTAFYLCASSIGDRDQGFIEQFFGPGTRLTVL.

This clone was picked up one time. The V and J genes are TRBV24-1 and TRBJ2-7; D perhaps matches TRBD1 (6 bases). V lost 1 base and J 5 bases, leaving 14 bases between the germline ends. Germline V gives CDR1 KGHDR, CDR2 SFDVKD. CDR3 length equals 15 residues. The CDR3 DNA reads as TGTGCCACCAGTGATTTAGAGCCAGGGGCCCACGAGCAGTACTTC. Translation: CATSDLEPGAHEQYF.